This T cell receptor (beta chain) was sequenced for a study of CD8+ T cells in alopecia areata. Treatment noted: oral pan-JAK inhibitor, 5-10 mg twice daily. With 6 bases removed from V and 1 base from J, the gap between germline ends came to 9 bases. The CDR3 runs to 13 residues. Germline CDR1 SGHTA, CDR2 FQGTGA. In each case, RNA was isolated and then reverse transcribed into cDNA as the sequencing template. Measured with immunoSEQ multiplex PCR; TCRdb has only the in-frame clones, and not every one. This sample carries over 250,000 clones, roughly 63% of them seen once, and the ten largest clones take 0.9% to 0.95%.

The V gene is TRBV7-3, the J gene TRBJ2-5; D gene ambiguous. The source of this sequence is a human donor with alopecia areata. Sequences were derived from CD4+ T cells sorted from blood, sampled at week 52, from a patient treated with tofacitinib. The DNA for the CDR3 is TGTGCCAGCAGTCGAACACTCCAAGAGACCCAGTACTTC. Its protein product is CASSRTLQETQYF.